This TCR beta chain was sequenced in a study of cytomegalovirus exposure and HLA in healthy donors. Whole-study context: The same platform was used for the 130 or so validation repertoires as for the 600 to 700 first-cohort repertoires, as reported in a later analysis.

This clone was seen a single time. What it binds is unknown. The CDR3 runs 15 residues. V shed 7 bases, J shed 3 bases, and the junction held 10 bases outside the gene matches. This table comes from immunoSEQ multiplex PCR, and its TCRdb copy is limited to in-frame clones, with some not included. The data hold about 73,000 clones, with 94% observed a single time. The study's findings and limits: Generally TCR sequences proved uncommon, though certain public TCRs appeared in numerous donors. Three CMV-associated chains were confirmed in vitro to be specific for CMV antigens.

The TCR was taken from a woman between 18 and 29 years old in good health and CMV-seronegative. What was sequenced was PBMCs. The rearrangement uses TRBV6-7 and TRBJ2-5, with 8 bases that match TRBD2. TRBV6-7 is an ORF for which the function is uncertain. CDR3 region: CASMEFGGAKETQYF. As DNA, the CDR3 is TGTGCCAGCATGGAATTCGGGGGGGCAAAAGAGACCCAGTACTTC.